This T cell receptor beta chain was sequenced during a study of prognosis after radiotherapy for stage I lung cancer. The wider study: Nobody among the patients got concurrent therapy with stereotactic body radiotherapy. Study results and caveats: Before stereotactic body radiation therapy the median unique TCR clone count was over 9,500, and afterwards it fell to approximately 6,900.

This clonotype was seen ten or more times. The target antigen is unknown. Amplification of TCR beta CDR3 from genomic DNA used two-round multiplex PCR. Amplification in first-round PCR relied on primers specific to each TRBV and TRBJ gene. One entry per CDR3 protein results from TCRdb running MiXCR on the multiplex PCR reads. This table holds around 14,000 distinct CDR3 sequences, roughly a third found once. Free of prior chemotherapy, radiotherapy and other malignancies, all of the patients were also node-negative on CT and PET/CT. At both of two time points, around 6.2 milliliters of peripheral blood were drawn. This CDR3 is 17 amino acids long. CDR1 and CDR2 (germline): MDHEN, SYDVKM. Trimming stripped 6 bases from V and 0 bases from J, with 21 bases between.

Source: PBMCs, taken before or after stereotactic body radiation therapy (not recorded which). The source of this sequence is a donor over 45 with non-small cell lung cancer. This sequence joins TRBV28 and TRBJ2-7; D is undetermined. CDR3 DNA: TGTGCCAGCAGCCAAACGGGCCGCGGCAGGTACTCCTACGAGCAGTACTTC. Its protein product is CASSQTGRGRYSYEQYF.